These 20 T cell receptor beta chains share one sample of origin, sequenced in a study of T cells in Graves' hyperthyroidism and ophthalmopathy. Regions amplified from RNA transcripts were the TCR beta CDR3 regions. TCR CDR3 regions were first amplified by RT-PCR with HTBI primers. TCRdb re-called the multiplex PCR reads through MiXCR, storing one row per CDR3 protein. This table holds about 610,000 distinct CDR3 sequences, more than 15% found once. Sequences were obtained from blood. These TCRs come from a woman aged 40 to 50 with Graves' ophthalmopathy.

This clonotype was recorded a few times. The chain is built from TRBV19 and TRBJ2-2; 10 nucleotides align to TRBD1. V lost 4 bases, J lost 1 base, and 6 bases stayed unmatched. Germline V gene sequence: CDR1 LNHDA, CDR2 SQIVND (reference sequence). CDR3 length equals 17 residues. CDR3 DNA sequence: TGTGCCAGTAGTAGACAGGGGGCGAAGGGGAACACCGGGGAGCTGTTTTTT. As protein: CASSRQGAKGNTGELFF.

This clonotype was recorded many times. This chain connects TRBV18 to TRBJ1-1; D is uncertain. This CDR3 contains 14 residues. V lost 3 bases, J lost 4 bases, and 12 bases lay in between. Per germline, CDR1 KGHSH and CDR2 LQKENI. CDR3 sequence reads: CASSPTKLGTEAFF. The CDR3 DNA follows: TGTGCCAGCTCACCGACAAAGTTGGGCACTGAAGCTTTCTTT.

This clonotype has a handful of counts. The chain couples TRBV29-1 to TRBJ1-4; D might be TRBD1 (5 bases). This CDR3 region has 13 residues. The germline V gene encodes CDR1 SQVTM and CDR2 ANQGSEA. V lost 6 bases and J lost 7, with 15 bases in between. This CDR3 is CSVSRGLGEKLFF. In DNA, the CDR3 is TGCAGCGTCTCGCGGGGACTCGGTGAAAAACTGTTTTTT.

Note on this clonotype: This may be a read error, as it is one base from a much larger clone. CDR3 in DNA: TGTGCCAGCAGTTCCCCCCGACTAGCGGCCGATGAGCAGTTCTTC. Translating it yields CASSSPRLAADEQFF. This chain joins TRBV27 and TRBJ2-1, with 9 bases lining up with TRBD2. CDR1 is MNHEY, CDR2 SMNVEV, per germline (reference sequence). This CDR3 region has 15 residues. Trimming took 4 bases from V and 8 from J; bases not matched to a gene: 9.

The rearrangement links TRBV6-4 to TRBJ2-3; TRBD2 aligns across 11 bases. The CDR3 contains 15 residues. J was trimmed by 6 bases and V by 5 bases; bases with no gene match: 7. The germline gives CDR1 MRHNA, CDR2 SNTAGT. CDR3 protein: CASSTSSGGFDTQYF. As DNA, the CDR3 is TGTGCCAGCAGTACCTCTAGCGGGGGGTTTGATACGCAGTATTTT.

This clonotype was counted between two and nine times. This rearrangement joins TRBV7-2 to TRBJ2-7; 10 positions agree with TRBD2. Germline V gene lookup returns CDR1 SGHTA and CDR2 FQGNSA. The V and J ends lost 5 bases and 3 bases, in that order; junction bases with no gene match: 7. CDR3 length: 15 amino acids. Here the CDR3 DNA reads TGTGCCAGCAGCAGGCCGGGACTAGCGCTCTACGAGCAGTACTTC. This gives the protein CASSRPGLALYEQYF.

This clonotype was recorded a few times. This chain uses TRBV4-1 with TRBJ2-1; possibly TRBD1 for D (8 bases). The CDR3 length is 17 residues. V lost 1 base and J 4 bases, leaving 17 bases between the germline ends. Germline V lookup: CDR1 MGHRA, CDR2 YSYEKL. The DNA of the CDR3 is TGCGCCAGCAGCCAAGTAGGGAGGGGACAGGCATACAATGAGCAGTTCTTC. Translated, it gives CASSQVGRGQAYNEQFF.

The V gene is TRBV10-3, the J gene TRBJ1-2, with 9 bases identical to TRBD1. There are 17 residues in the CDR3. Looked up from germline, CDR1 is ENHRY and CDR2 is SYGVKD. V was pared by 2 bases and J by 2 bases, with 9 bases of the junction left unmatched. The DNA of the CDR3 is TGTGCCATCAGTGAGGAATGGGGGACAGGGAAGAACTATGGCTACACCTTC. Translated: CAISEEWGTGKNYGYTF.

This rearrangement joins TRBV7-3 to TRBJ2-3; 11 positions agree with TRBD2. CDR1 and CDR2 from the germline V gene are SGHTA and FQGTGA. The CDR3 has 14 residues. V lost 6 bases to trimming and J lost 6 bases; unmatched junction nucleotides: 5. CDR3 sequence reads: CASRLASGGDTQYF. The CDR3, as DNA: TGTGCCAGCAGGTTGGCTAGCGGGGGGGATACGCAGTATTTT.

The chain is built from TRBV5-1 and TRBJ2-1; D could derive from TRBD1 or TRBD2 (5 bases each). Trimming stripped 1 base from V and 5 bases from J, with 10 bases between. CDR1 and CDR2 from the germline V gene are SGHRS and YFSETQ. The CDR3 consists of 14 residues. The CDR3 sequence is CASSLSGTNNEQFF. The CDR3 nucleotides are TGCGCCAGCAGCTTGTCAGGGACCAACAATGAGCAGTTCTTC.

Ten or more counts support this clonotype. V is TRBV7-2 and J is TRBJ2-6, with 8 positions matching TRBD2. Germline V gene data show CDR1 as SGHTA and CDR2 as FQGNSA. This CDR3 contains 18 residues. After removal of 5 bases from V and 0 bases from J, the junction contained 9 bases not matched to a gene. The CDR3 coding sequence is TGTGCCAGCAGCGAAGGCGGGAGGAAGCTCTCTGGGGCCAACGTCCTGACTTTC. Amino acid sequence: CASSEGGRKLSGANVLTF.

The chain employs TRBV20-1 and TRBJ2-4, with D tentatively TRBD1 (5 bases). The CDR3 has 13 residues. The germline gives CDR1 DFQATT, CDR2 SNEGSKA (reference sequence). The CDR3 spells CSPGILAKNIQYF. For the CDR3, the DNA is TGCAGCCCAGGGATCCTAGCCAAAAACATTCAGTACTTC.

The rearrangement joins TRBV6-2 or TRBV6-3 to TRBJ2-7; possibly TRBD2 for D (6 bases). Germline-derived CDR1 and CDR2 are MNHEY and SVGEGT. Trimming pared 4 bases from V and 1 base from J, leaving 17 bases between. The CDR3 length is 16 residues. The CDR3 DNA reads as TGTGCCAGCAGTTTAGGAGGGGCTTTGGGTTCCTACGAGCAGTACTTC. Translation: CASSLGGALGSYEQYF.

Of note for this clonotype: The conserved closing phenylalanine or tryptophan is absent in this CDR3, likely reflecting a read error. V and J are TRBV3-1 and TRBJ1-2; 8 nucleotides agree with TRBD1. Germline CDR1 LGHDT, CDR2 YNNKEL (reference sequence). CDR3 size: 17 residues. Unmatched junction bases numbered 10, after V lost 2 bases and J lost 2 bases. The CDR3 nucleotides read TGTGCCAGCAGCCAACGGGACAGGCCGTTTCGGAACTATGGCTACACCCTC. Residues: CASSQRDRPFRNYGYTL.

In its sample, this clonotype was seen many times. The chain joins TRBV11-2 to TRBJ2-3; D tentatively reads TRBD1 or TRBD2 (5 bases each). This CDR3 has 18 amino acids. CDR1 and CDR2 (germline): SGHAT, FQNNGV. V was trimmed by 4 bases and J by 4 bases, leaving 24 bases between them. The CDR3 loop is CASSSLVTGGRVSDTQYF. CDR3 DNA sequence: TGTGCCAGCAGCTCTCTCGTCACAGGCGGGCGAGTCTCAGATACGCAGTATTTT.

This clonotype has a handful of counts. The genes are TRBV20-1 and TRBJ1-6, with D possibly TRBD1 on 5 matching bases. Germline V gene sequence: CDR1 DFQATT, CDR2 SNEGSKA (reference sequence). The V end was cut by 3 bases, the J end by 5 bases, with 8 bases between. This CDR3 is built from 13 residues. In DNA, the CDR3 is TGCAGTGCTAGGGGACCAAATAATTCACCCCTCCACTTT. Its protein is CSARGPNNSPLHF.

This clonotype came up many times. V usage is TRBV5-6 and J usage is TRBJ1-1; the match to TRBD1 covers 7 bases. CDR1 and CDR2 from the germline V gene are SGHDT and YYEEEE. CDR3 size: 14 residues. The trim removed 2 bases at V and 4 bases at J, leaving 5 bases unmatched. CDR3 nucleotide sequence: TGTGCCAGCAGCTTTGGACAGGCACCCACTGAAGCTTTCTTT. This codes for CASSFGQAPTEAFF. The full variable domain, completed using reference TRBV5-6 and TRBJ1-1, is DAGVTQSPTHLIKTRGQQVTLRCSPKSGHDTVSWYQQALGQGPQFIFQYYEEEERQRGNFPDRFSGHQFPNYSSELNVNALLLGDSALYLCASSFGQAPTEAFFGQGTRLTVV.

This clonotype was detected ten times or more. This CDR3 is CASSPPDTSYGYTF. CDR3 DNA: TGTGCCAGCTCACCGCCGGACACCTCCTATGGCTACACCTTC. The chain links TRBV18 to TRBJ1-2, with a tentative D call TRBD1 (5 bases). This CDR3 contains 14 residues. Per germline, CDR1 KGHSH and CDR2 LQKENI. V was clipped by 3 bases and J by 4 bases, with 12 bases between them.

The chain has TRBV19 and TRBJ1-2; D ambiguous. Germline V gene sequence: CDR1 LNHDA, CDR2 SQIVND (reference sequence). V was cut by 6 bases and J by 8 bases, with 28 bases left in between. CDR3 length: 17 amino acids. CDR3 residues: CASRRSPAGQRFRGYTF. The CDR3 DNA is TGTGCCAGTAGACGGAGCCCCGCAGGCCAACGGTTCCGGGGCTACACCTTC.

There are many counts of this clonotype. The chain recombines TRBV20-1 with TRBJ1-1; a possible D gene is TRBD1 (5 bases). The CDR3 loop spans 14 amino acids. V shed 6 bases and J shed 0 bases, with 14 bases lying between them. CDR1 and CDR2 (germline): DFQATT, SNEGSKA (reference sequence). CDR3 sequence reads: CSAPAGGMNTEAFF. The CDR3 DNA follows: TGCAGTGCCCCAGCGGGGGGAATGAACACTGAAGCTTTCTTT.